These 10 T cell receptor beta chains were sequenced from one sample in a study of Ad26.COV2.S vaccination and SARS-CoV-2 variants. Regarding treatment: around 19 received Ad26.COV2.S at low or high dose, single or two shots; 5 received placebo; per-sample allocation not given. All samples were drawn on day 63, counting from the first vaccine or placebo injection. Repertoires were generated with immunoSEQ multiplex PCR, while TCRdb's copy carries only in-frame clones and drops some. The table has about 350,000 clones, 75% to 90% seen once; the top ten hold roughly 4.8%. The specimen was peripheral blood, collected in a trial of Ad26.COV2.S vaccine versus placebo. The receptors originated from a person between 18 and 60 years old who received the Ad26.COV2.S COVID-19 vaccine or a placebo.

The chain is built from TRBV29-1 and TRBJ1-1; TRBD1 matches at 10 bases. With V trimmed by 7 bases and J by 1 base, 15 bases remained unmatched. CDR1 and CDR2 (germline): SQVTM, ANQGSEA. There are 17 residues in the CDR3. The CDR3 DNA is TGCAGCGGATCCGGGACAGGGGCCTTTTTGGGGAACACTGAAGCTTTCTTT. It yields the protein CSGSGTGAFLGNTEAFF.

The chain joins TRBV6-5 to TRBJ1-3, with D possibly being TRBD1 (6 bases). The germline CDR1 and CDR2 sequences are MNHEY and SVGAGI. The V end lost 4 bases, the J end lost 1 base, and 8 bases lay between the germline ends. CDR3 length equals 14 residues. Written as DNA, the CDR3 is TGTGCCAGCAGTTGGGGGCGTTCTGGAAACACCATATATTTT. It specifies CASSWGRSGNTIYF.

V and J are TRBV11-2 and TRBJ2-4; possible D gene TRBD2, 6 bases. V lost 4 bases and J 6 bases, leaving 13 bases between the germline ends. CDR1 and CDR2 from the germline V gene are SGHAT and FQNNGV. The CDR3 contains 14 residues. The CDR3 loop reads CASSSPGDRNIQYF. CDR3 bases: TGTGCCAGCAGCTCCCCGGGAGACCGAAACATTCAGTACTTC.

V is TRBV4-3 and J is TRBJ1-2; D may be TRBD1 (6 bases). This CDR3 is built from 14 residues. Trimming pared 4 bases from V and 2 bases from J, leaving 11 bases between. In germline, CDR1 is LGHNA, CDR2 YSLEER. Here the CDR3 reads CASSPSGQNYGYTF. In nucleotides, the CDR3 is TGCGCCAGCAGCCCATCCGGACAGAACTATGGCTACACCTTC.

This clone was seen once. This chain uses TRBV5-6 with TRBJ1-2; 7 bases agree with TRBD1. This CDR3 is 15 amino acids long. CDR1 SGHDT and CDR2 YYEEEE come from the germline V gene. V lost 1 base and J lost 6; bases outside the gene matches: 9. The CDR3 DNA is TGTGCCAGCAGCTTGCGCAGCACAGGGGCGCATGGCTACACCTTC. Translating it yields CASSLRSTGAHGYTF. Variable domain in full (rest from reference TRBV5-6 and TRBJ1-2): DAGVTQSPTHLIKTRGQQVTLRCSPKSGHDTVSWYQQALGQGPQFIFQYYEEEERQRGNFPDRFSGHQFPNYSSELNVNALLLGDSALYLCASSLRSTGAHGYTFGSGTRLTVV.

This chain uses TRBV2 with TRBJ2-7; D is unclear. CDR3 length: 14 residues. Looked up from germline, CDR1 is SNHLY and CDR2 is FYNNEI. Trimming stripped 2 bases from V and 2 bases from J, with 10 bases between. CDR3 bases: TGTGCCAGCAGTGAATCGGGTGCGGCCTACGAGCAGTACTTC. Protein: CASSESGAAYEQYF.

The chain links TRBV19 to TRBJ2-6; 8 bases fit TRBD1. The germline CDR1 and CDR2 sequences are LNHDA and SQIVND (reference sequence). CDR3 length: 20 amino acids. The ends lost 1 base at V and 1 base at J; junction bases unmatched: 12. The CDR3 DNA reads as TGTGCCAGTAGTATAGGAAGGGGCAGGGGGCTGTTTTCTGGGGCCAACGTCCTGACTTTC. It specifies CASSIGRGRGLFSGANVLTF.

In its sample, this clone was seen once. In DNA, the CDR3 is TGTGCCAGCAGTTACAGTACCAATGGCTACACCTTC. Translated: CASSYSTNGYTF. This chain links TRBV28 with TRBJ1-2; D call uncertain. The CDR3 runs 12 residues. CDR1 MDHEN and CDR2 SYDVKM come from the germline V gene. Trimming cost V 4 bases and J 6 bases, with 9 bases left between them.

The V call is TRBV15, the J call TRBJ2-1, with TRBD1 as a possible D gene (6 bases). Per germline, CDR1 LNHNV and CDR2 YYDKDF (reference sequence). This CDR3 contains 15 residues. With 1 base removed from V and 4 bases from J, the gap between germline ends came to 11 bases. This CDR3 reads CATSRGGQGYNEQFF. In DNA, the CDR3 is TGTGCCACCAGCAGAGGAGGGCAGGGGTACAATGAGCAGTTCTTC.

As regards this clone: Additional DNA sequences in this sample encode the identical CDR3. The chain carries TRBV28 and TRBJ1-1, with 8 bases lining up with TRBD1. From germline, CDR1 is MDHEN and CDR2 SYDVKM. V was pared by 4 bases and J by 5 bases, with 3 bases of the junction left unmatched. The CDR3 consists of 13 residues. The CDR3 coding sequence is TGTGCCAGCAGTTCAGGGGGCGGGACTGAAGCTTTCTTT. Translation: CASSSGGGTEAFF.